This T cell receptor (beta chain) came from a study of cytomegalovirus exposure and HLA in healthy donors. V was trimmed by 7 bases and J by 2 bases, leaving 11 bases between them. Per germline, CDR1 MNHNS and CDR2 SASEGT. This CDR3 is built from 13 residues. With 60 Vbeta and 13 Jbeta primers, the PCR was carried out. As originally analysed: Around 10 million shared chains were among some 75 million unique TCR beta chains counted in a later analysis. The data were produced by immunoSEQ multiplex PCR, yet TCRdb's version contains in-frame clones alone and is incomplete. The V and J calls and clone size were taken over from that table, and D and trimming were inferred from the DNA. This table holds 93,000 or so clones, approximately 84% found once.

Input material: PBMCs. The origin of this receptor is a woman aged 18 to 35 in good health and CMV-seropositive. V gene TRBV6-1 combines with J gene TRBJ2-5, with D maybe TRBD1 (6 bases). DNA of the CDR3: TGTGCCAGCAACAGGGCCCAACAAGAGACCCAGTACTTC. This sequence encodes CASNRAQQETQYF.